This T cell receptor (beta chain) was captured in a study of beta chain features in type 1 diabetes (dated by TCRdb to the late 2010s). Regarding the study in general: No differences in mean age, gender distribution, total cell number or subset yield were found between patients and healthy donors. In the study, recently diagnosed type 1 diabetes patients and matched healthy donors were compared on the TCRB repertoires of their sorted circulating CD4+ T cell subsets. A total of around 110,000,000 sorted cells were examined across all samples, and RNA yield correlated strongly with the number of cells per subset. Regulatory and stem cell-like memory subsets were isolated from only 8 patients and roughly eight healthy donors, whereas naive and central memory subsets came from all 30 or so donors.

CDR1 and CDR2 (KGHSH, LQKENI) derive from the germline V gene. Trimming costs V 5 bases and J 5 bases, and their ends lie 12 bases apart. Inclusive of the bounding cysteine and phenylalanine, the CDR3 is 13 residues long. Solely the CDR3 DNA is kept, with 39 bases framed from the first base. Concerning this clone: Which antigen it targets is not known. One base away there is no much larger clone; base qualities are not given.

The paper's findings and limits, for the study overall: PCR might favor shorter templates, but patient and control samples were amplified and corrected together, so any skew would affect both groups equally. Patients with type 1 diabetes made fewer insertions and deleted more nucleotides at VDJ recombination sites, implying thymic rearrangement abnormalities. Because cDNA was sequenced instead of genomic DNA, activated cells with high expression could be over-represented, although the groups did not differ in activation or CD3 levels. Naive, central memory and regulatory TCRB repertoires appeared to be more similar among patients than among healthy donors. Only small numbers of individuals were included in the HLA sub-analyses, which left unresolved whether HLA type had any influence on TCRB rearrangement. In all four CD4+ subsets, TCRB CDR3 length was moderately but significantly shorter in type 1 diabetes patients.

Each donor gave one peripheral blood draw, averaging approximately 110 mL, which was collected into heparinised tubes. A BD FACSAria II was used to sort naive, central memory, regulatory and stem cell-like memory CD4+ T cells with a panel that included CD45RO, CCR7, CD25, CD127, CD95 and CD27. All sorted populations exceeded 95% purity. PBMCs were separated immediately by Lymphoprep density gradient centrifugation and were stained directly, without being cultured. To minimize batch effects, samples were stained and sorted in pairs, one healthy donor with one patient per experiment. The entire isolated RNA was reverse transcribed using the High Capacity cDNA Reverse Transcription Kit, and thus expressed TCRB transcripts were sequenced. Naive, central memory and regulatory T cell samples underwent deep immunoSEQ sequencing, averaging around 4 million total reads per sample. Sorted cells were lysed in RLT buffer, and RNA was extracted using DNase-treated RNeasy Micro or Mini kits according to cell number. Each cell subset was processed separately to prevent cross-contamination, with patient and healthy donor samples processed together. The immunoSEQ multiplex PCR was used to amplify TCRB sequences from cDNA, generating 87-bp fragments that spanned the CDR3 region. Amplicons were sequenced on the Illumina HiSeq platform. The study's processing was this. PCR bias was corrected computationally using synthetic template baselines, and reads within Hamming distance 2 were collapsed, with unmergeable singletons discarded. Reads were aligned to IMGT to assign V, D and J genes, CDR3 length, and insertions or deletions at six rearrangement sites. Within each subset, clonotype counts were normalized to the number of sorted cells before true diversity and Gini coefficients were calculated with the tcR R package. Repertoire sharing was quantified using the overlap coefficient calculated on TCRB nucleotide sequences. In TCRdb, the immuneACCESS table is reduced to in-frame sequences with V and J assigned. These tables do not hold every clone; where another copy was compared, an unresolved V gene accounts for under half, and the others remain unexplained. V and J calls and clone size are as listed in that table; D and trimming were resolved from the DNA. For this sample there are approximately 140,000 clones; 9% appear just once. The ten largest account for roughly 0.75% of the sample.

The sequence was obtained from a man aged 25-45 years with type 1 diabetes. The sequenced sample consisted of central memory CD4+ T cells from blood. The chain uses TRBV18 and TRBJ2-5; too little of a D gene remains to name it. The CDR3 sequence is CASSSVPAETQYF. The DNA sequence is TGTGCCAGCTCAAGCGTCCCGGCTGAGACCCAGTACTTC.